This T cell receptor (beta chain) was identified in a study of blood T cells in healthy people across ages (dated by TCRdb to between 2015 and 2017). About the investigation overall: In model experiments, template switching captured roughly one uniquely barcoded TCR beta cDNA molecule for every two T cells. The study measured age-related changes in TCR beta repertoire diversity using deep sequencing normalized with unique cDNA molecular identifiers. Four age groups were formed from the donors: young (average about 16 years), middle-aged (approximately 39), aged (around 68) and long-lived (around 82). Donors of different ages were randomly distributed across sequencing lanes to avoid experimental bias. For two donors (one aged 18 to 29 and one aged 80 or older), the study analyzed two additional independent replicas of 1 million unique cDNA reads from the same blood draw. The investigation overall reported the following: Compared with the aged group, the long-lived group had more naive CD4+ T cells, fewer expanded clones and increased TCR diversity, suggesting age selection. Since profiling was done on bulk unsorted PBMCs, naive and antigen-experienced compartments could not be conclusively compared. As age increased, observed TCR beta diversity per million T cells dropped in a roughly linear way, and a significant reduction was already evident by age about 40. A strong correlation was found between observed TCR beta diversity and the percentage of naive T cells measured by flow cytometry. The CMV infection status of donors was not known, potentially confounding age-related changes in expanded clonotypes. Estimates of total diversity based on one million sequenced T cells were considered lower bounds and underestimates.

This clonotype turned up a few times. Its antigen is still unknown. Per-base quality was not reported, and no clone a single base away is much larger than it. The approximately 39 donors, aged 6 to 90 years, were systemically healthy Caucasian individuals from Russia. Roughly 11 milliliters of peripheral blood were drawn from each donor into EDTA-treated Vacutainer tubes. Ficoll-Paque density-gradient centrifugation was used to isolate PBMCs, with at least 7 million obtained per sample. Total RNA was extracted from PBMCs with Trizol reagent, with at least 5.5 micrograms obtained per sample. For every donor, flow cytometry on a PBMC aliquot measured the percentage of naive CD45RAhigh/CD27high T cells. Libraries were built with 5' RACE. These reads were obtained on an Illumina HiSeq 2500. A second PCR of about 7 to 12 cycles was performed with a sample-barcoded 5' primer and a J-beta primer mix. A unique molecular identifier was introduced onto each TCR beta cDNA molecule by a template-switch 5' adaptor carrying 12 random nucleotides. Each sample yielded at least 2.5 million CDR3-containing paired-end reads. The Mint cDNA synthesis kit, primed by a TRBC-specific oligonucleotide, was used to synthesize first-strand cDNA from all RNA. Following uracil-DNA glycosylase treatment, all cDNA underwent a first 18-cycle PCR with the universal primers M1SS and BC2_uni_R. Processing in the source paper ran as follows. For normalization, 1 million high-quality reads, each with a distinct molecular identifier, were randomly selected from each sample. Instead of being binned into consensus sequences, reads that shared molecular identifiers were thrown out. MiTCR, with a Q25 quality threshold and the strictest error-elimination algorithm, was used for CDR3 identification, clonotype clustering and error correction. Lower-bound total TCR beta diversity was estimated with a nonparametric unseen species model using Euler transformation. The raw public data were reprocessed by TCRdb itself: fastp quality trimming at Q25, MiXCR clonotype calling, in-frame beta chains only. Rows merge per CDR3 protein into single entries with the most common DNA and genes. The V and J calls were determined by TCRdb, not by the authors. Present in this sample are almost 1 million distinct CDR3 sequences, roughly 51% of which were seen just once. About a fifth of the sample goes to the ten largest clones.

From a lookup of the germline V gene (reference sequence), CDR1 and CDR2 are MNHNY and SVGAGI. Reading from cysteine to phenylalanine, the CDR3 counts 14 amino acids. Here the CDR3 DNA is all that survives: 42 bases in frame from base 1. Trimming takes 4 bases from V and 3 bases from J, and the germline ends sit 10 bases apart. The sample taken for sequencing was blood. The TCR comes from a woman aged 60-70 years in good health. Recombination connected TRBV6-6 to TRBJ1-5; possibly the D gene is TRBD1, per 5 matching bases. CDR3 region: CASSWQGLNQPQHF. In nucleotides, the sequence is TGTGCCAGCAGTTGGCAGGGCCTCAATCAGCCCCAGCATTTT.